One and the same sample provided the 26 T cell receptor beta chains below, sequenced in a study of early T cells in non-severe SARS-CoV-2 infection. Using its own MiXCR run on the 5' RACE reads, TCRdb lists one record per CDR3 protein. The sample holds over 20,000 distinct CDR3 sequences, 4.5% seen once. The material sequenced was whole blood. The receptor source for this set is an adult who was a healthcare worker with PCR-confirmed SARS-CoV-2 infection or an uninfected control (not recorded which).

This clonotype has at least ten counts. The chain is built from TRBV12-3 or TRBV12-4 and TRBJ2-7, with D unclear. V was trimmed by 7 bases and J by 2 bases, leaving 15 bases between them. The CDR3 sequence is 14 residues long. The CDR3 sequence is CASNTAGQTYEQYF. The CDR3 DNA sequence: TGTGCCAGCAACACCGCCGGGCAGACCTACGAGCAGTACTTC.

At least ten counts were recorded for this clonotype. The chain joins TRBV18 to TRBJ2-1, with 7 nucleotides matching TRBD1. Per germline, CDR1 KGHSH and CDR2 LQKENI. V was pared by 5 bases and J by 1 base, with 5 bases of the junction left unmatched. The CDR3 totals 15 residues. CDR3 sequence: CASSDQQGSYNEQFF. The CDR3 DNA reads TGTGCCAGCTCAGATCAACAGGGGTCCTACAATGAGCAGTTCTTC.

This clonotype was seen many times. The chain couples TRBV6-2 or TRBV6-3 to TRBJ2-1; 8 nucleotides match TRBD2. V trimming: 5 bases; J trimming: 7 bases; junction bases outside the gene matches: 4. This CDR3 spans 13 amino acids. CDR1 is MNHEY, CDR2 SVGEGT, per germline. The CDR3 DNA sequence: TGTGCCAGCAGTCCGGGACTAGGGAATGAGCAGTTCTTC. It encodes CASSPGLGNEQFF.

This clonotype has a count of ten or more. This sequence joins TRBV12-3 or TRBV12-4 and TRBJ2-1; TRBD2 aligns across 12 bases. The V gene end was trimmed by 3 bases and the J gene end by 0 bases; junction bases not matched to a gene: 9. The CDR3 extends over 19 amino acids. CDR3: CASSLLAGGLKSSYNEQFF. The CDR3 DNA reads TGTGCCAGCAGTTTGCTAGCGGGGGGGCTAAAGAGCTCCTACAATGAGCAGTTCTTC.

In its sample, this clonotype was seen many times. The CDR3: CSARDLGGNKAKNIQYF. In DNA, the CDR3 is TGCAGTGCTAGAGATCTCGGGGGTAACAAAGCCAAAAACATTCAGTACTTC. The chain couples TRBV20-1 to TRBJ2-4, with a weak D call TRBD2 (6 bases). The length of the CDR3 is 17 residues. V was trimmed by 0 bases and J by 0 bases, leaving 15 bases between them. Germline CDR1 and CDR2: DFQATT and SNEGSKA (reference sequence).

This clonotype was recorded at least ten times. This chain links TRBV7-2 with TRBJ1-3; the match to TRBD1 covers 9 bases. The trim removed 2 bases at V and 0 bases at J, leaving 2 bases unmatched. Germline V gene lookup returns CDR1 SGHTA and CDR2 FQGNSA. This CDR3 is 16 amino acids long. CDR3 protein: CASSLQQGASGNTIYF. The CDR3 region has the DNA TGTGCCAGCAGCTTACAACAGGGGGCCTCTGGAAACACCATATATTTT. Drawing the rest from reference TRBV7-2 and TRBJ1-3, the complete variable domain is GAGVSQSPSNKVTEKGKDVELRCDPISGHTALYWYRQSLGQGLEFLIYFQGNSAPDKSGLPSDRFSAERTGGSVSTLTIQRTQQEDSAVYLCASSLQQGASGNTIYFGEGSWLTVV.

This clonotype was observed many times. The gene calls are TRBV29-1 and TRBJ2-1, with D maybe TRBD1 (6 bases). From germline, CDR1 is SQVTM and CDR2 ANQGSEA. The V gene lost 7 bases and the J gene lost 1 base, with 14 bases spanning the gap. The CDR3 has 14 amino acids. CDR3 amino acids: CSAAGTPSYNEQFF. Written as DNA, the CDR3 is TGCAGCGCCGCTGGGACACCTTCCTACAATGAGCAGTTCTTC.

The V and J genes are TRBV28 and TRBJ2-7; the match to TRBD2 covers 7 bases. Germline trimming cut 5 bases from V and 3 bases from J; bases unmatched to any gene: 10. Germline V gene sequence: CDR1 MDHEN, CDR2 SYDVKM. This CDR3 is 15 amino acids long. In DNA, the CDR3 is TGTGCCAGCAGTGATGAGTGGGACTATGACTACGAGCAGTACTTC. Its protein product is CASSDEWDYDYEQYF.

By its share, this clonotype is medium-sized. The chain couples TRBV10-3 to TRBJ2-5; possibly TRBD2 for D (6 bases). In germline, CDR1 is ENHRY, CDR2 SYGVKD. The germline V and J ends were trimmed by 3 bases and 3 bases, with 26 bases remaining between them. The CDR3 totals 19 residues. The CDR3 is CAISDPPQGEAGSKETQYF. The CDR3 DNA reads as TGTGCCATCAGTGACCCGCCCCAAGGGGAGGCGGGGAGTAAAGAGACCCAGTACTTC.

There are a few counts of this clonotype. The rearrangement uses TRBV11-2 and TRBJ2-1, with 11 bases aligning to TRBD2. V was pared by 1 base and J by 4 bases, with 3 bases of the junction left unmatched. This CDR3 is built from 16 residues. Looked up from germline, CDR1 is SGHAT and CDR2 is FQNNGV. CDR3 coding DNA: TGTGCCAGCAGCTTAGTACGGACTAGCGGGTACAATGAGCAGTTCTTC. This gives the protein CASSLVRTSGYNEQFF.

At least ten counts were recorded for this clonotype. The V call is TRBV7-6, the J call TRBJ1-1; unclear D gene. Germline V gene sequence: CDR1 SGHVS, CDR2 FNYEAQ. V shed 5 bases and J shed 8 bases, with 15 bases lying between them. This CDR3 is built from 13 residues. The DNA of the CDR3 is TGTGCCAGCAGCGAGGCACCGGGTTTCGAAGCTTTCTTT. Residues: CASSEAPGFEAFF.

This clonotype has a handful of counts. The DNA for the CDR3 is TGCAGTGCCCCCCCCTTGGACAGGGAGAACACTGAAGCTTTCTTT. It specifies CSAPPLDRENTEAFF. The V gene is TRBV20-1, the J gene TRBJ1-1, with 8 bases matching TRBD1. V was clipped by 6 bases and J by 1 base; unmatched bases: 10. The CDR3 runs to 15 residues. Per the germline V gene, CDR1 is DFQATT and CDR2 is SNEGSKA (reference sequence).

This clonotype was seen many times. The CDR3: CASSAVGGRIHTQYF. DNA of the CDR3: TGTGCCAGCAGTGCCGTGGGGGGGAGGATACATACGCAGTATTTT. This chain links TRBV27 with TRBJ2-3, with TRBD2 matching 7 bases. This CDR3 region has 15 residues. The V and J ends lost 5 bases and 7 bases, in that order; junction bases with no gene match: 12. Germline lookup yields CDR1 MNHEY and CDR2 SMNVEV (reference sequence).

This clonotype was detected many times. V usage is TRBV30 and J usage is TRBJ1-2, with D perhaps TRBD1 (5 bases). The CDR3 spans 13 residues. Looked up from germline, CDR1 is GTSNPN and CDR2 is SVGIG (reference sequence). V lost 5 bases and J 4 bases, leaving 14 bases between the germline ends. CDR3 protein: CAWGREGTYGYTF. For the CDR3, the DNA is TGTGCCTGGGGGAGGGAGGGGACCTATGGCTACACCTTC.

CDR3 region: CASSPGGWSGANVLTF. The CDR3 DNA is TGTGCCAGCAGCCCGGGCGGGTGGAGCGGGGCCAACGTCCTGACTTTC. This chain joins TRBV5-4 and TRBJ2-6; tentative D call: TRBD2 (5 bases). The germline CDR1 and CDR2 sequences are SGHNT and YYREEE (reference sequence). The CDR3 spans 16 residues. V lost 4 bases to trimming and J lost 4 bases, with 15 bases between them.

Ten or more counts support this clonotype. The CDR3 spells CASSRTGAYEQYF. Here the CDR3 DNA reads TGTGCCAGCAGTCGGACAGGGGCCTACGAGCAGTACTTC. V gene TRBV27 combines with J gene TRBJ2-7, with 9 bases lining up with TRBD1. The germline gives CDR1 MNHEY, CDR2 SMNVEV (reference sequence). The CDR3 contains 13 residues. V lost 5 bases, J lost 2 bases, and 1 base stayed unmatched.

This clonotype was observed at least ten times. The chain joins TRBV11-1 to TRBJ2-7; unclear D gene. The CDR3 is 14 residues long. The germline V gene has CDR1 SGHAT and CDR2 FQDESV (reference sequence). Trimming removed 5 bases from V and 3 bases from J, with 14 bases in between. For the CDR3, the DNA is TGTGCCAGCAGCCCCGGTAGTACGTTCTACGAGCAGTACTTC. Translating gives CASSPGSTFYEQYF.

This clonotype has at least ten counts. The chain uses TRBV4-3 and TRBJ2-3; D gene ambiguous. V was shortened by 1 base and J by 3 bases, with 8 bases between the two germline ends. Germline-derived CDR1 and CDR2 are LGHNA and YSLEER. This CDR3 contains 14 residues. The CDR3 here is CASSQGDPTDTQYF. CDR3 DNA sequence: TGCGCCAGCAGCCAAGGTGACCCAACAGATACGCAGTATTTT.

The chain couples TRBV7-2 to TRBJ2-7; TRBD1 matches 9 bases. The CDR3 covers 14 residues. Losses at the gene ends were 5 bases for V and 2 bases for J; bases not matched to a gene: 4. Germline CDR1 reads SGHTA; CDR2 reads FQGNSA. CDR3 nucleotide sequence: TGTGCCAGCAGCCTCGGGACAGGGCCCTACGAGCAGTACTTC. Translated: CASSLGTGPYEQYF.

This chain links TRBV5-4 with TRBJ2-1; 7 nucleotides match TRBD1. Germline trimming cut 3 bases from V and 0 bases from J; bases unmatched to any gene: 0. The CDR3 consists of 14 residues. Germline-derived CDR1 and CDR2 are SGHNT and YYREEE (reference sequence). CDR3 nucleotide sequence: TGTGCCAGCAGCTGGGACAGCTCCTACAATGAGCAGTTCTTC. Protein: CASSWDSSYNEQFF. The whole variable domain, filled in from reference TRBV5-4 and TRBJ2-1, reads ETGVTQSPTHLIKTRGQQVTLRCSSQSGHNTVSWYQQALGQGPQFIFQYYREEENGRGNFPPRFSGLQFPNYSSELNVNALELDDSALYLCASSWDSSYNEQFFGPGTRLTVL.

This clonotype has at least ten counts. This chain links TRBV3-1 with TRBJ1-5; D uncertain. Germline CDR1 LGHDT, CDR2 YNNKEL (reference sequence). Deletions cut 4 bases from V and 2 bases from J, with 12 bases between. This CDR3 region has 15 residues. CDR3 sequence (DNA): TGTGCCAGCAGCCTCGCGACCAGAGGCAATCAGCCCCAGCATTTT. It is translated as CASSLATRGNQPQHF.

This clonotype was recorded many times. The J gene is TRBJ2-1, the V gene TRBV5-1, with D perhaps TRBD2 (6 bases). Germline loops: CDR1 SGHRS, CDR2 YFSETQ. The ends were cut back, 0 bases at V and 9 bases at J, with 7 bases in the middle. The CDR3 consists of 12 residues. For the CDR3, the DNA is TGCGCCAGCAGCTTGGGGGAGGCTGAGCAGTTCTTC. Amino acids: CASSLGEAEQFF.

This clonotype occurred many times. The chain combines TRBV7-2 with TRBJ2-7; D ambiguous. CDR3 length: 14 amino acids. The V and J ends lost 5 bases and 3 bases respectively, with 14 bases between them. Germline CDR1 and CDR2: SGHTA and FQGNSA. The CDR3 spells CASSPVLSVYEQYF. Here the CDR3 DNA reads TGTGCCAGCAGCCCAGTATTGTCTGTCTACGAGCAGTACTTC.

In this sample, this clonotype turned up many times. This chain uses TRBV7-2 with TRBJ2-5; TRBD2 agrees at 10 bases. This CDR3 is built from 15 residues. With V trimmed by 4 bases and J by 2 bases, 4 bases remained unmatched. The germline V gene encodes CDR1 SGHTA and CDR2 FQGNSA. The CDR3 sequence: CASSSQAGGQETQYF. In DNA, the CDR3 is TGTGCCAGCAGCTCCCAAGCGGGGGGGCAAGAGACCCAGTACTTC.

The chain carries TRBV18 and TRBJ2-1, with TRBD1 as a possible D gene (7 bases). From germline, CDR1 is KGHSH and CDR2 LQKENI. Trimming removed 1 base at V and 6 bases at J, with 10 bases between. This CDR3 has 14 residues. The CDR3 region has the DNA TGTGCCAGCTCACCACGTCAGGGGGGCAATGAGCAGTTCTTC. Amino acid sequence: CASSPRQGGNEQFF.

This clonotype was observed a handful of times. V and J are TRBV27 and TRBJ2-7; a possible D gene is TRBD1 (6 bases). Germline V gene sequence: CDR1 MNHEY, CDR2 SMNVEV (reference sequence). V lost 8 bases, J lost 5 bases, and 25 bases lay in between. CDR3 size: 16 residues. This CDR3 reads CASQPRGTTNVDEQYF. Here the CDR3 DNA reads TGTGCCAGCCAGCCAAGGGGGACGACAAATGTCGACGAGCAGTACTTC.